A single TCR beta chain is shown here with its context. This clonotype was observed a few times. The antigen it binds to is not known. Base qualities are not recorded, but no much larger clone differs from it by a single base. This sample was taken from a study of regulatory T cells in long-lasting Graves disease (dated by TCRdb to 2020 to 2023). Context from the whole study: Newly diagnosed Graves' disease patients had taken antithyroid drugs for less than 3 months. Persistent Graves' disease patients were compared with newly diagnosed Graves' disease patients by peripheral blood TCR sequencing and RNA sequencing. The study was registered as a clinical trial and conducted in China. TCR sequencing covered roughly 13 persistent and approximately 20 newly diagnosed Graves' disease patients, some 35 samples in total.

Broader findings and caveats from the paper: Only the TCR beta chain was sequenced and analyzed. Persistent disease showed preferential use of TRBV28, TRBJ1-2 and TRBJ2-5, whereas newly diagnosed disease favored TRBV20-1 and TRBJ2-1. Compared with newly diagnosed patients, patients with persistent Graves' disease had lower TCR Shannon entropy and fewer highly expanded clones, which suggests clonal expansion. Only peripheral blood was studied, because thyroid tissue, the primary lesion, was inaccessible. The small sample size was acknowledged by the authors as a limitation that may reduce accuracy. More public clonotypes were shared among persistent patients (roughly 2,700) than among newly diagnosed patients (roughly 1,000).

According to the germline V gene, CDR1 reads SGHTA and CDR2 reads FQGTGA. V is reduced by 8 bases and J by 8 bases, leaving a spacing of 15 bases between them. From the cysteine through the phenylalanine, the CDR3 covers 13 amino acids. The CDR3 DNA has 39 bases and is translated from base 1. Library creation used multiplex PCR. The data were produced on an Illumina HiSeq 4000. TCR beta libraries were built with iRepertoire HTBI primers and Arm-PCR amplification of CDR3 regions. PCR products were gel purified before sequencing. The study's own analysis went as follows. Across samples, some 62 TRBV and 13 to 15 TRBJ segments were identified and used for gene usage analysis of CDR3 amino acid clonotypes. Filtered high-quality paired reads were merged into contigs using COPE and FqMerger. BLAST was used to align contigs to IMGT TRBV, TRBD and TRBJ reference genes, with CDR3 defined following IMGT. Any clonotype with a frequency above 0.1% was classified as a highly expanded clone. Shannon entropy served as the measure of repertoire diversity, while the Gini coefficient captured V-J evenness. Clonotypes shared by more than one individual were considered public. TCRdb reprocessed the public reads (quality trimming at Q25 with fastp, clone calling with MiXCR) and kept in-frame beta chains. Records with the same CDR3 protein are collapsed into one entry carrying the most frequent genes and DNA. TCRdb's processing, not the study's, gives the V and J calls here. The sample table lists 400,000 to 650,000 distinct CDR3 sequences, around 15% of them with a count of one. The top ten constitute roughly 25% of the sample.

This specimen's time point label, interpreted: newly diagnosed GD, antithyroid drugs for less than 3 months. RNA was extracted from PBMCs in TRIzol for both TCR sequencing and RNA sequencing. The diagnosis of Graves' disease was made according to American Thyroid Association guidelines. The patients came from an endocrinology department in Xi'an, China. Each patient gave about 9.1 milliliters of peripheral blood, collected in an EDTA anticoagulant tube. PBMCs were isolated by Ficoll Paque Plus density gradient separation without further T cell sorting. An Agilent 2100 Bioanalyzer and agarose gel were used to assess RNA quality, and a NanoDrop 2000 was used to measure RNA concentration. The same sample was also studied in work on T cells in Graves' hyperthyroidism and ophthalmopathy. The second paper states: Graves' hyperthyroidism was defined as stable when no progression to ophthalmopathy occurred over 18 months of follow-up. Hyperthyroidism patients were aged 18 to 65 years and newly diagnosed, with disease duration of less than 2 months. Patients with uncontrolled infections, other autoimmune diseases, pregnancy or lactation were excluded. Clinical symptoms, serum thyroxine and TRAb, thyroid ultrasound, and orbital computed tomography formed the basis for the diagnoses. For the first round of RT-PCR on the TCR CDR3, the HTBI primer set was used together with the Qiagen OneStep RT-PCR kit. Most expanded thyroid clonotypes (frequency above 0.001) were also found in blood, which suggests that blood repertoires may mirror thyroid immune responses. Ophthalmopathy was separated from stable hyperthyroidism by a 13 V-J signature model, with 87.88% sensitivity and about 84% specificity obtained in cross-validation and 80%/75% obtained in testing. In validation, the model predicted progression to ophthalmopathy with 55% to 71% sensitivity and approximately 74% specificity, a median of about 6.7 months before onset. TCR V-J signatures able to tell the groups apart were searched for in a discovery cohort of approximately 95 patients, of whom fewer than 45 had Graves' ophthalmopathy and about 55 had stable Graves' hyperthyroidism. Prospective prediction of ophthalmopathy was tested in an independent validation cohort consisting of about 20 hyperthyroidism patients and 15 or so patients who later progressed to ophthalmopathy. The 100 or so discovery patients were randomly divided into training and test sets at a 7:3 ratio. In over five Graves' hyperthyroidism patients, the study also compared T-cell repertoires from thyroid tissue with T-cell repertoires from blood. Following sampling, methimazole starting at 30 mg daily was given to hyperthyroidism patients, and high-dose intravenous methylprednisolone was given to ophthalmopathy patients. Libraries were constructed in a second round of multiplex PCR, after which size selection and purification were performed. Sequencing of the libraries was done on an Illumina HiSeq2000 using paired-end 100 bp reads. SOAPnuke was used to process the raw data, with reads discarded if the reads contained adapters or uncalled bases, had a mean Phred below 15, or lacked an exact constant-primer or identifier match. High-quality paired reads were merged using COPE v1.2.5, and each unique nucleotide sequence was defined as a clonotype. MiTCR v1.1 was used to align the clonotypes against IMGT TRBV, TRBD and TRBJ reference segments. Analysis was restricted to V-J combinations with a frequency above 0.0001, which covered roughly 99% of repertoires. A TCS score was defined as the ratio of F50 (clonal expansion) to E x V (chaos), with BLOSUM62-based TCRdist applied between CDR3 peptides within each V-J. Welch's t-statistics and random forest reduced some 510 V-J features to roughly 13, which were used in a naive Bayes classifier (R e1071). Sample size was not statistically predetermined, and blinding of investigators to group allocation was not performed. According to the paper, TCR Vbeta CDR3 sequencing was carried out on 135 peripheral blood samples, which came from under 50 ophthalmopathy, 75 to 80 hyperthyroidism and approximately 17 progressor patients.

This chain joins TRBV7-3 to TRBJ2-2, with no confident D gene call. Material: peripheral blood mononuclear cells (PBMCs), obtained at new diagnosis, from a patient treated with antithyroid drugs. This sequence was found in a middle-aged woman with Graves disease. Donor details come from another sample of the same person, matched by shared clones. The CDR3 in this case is CASGPGLPGELFF. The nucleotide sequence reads TGTGCCAGCGGCCCCGGTCTCCCGGGGGAGCTGTTTTTT.